These 3 T cell receptor beta chains came from one sample sequenced in a study of shared clonotypes between healthy human individuals. Only in-frame clones appear in the TCRdb table, and some are missing; sequencing was by immunoSEQ multiplex PCR. The sample has a few million clones, 85% to 95% seen once. Sequenced material: naive CD4+ T cells sorted from blood. Noted subset: CD45RA+ positively selected. The origin of the receptors is a man aged 18 to 29 in good health.

The chain joins TRBV5-4 to TRBJ2-5, with D possibly TRBD2 on 6 matching bases. The CDR3 is 14 residues long. V was shortened by 0 bases and J by 5 bases, with 11 bases between the two germline ends. Germline V gene lookup returns CDR1 SGHNT and CDR2 YYREEE (reference sequence). In nucleotides, the CDR3 is TGTGCCAGCAGCTTGGCCCACGGAGGGGAGACCCAGTACTTC. Its protein is CASSLAHGGETQYF.

The chain carries TRBV7-2 and TRBJ2-1, with D uncertain. The germline V and J ends were trimmed by 6 bases and 1 base, with 7 bases remaining between them. Germline CDR1 reads SGHTA; CDR2 reads FQGNSA. This CDR3 comprises 13 residues. The DNA of the CDR3 is TGTGCCAGCAGGTACAATTCCTACAATGAGCAGTTCTTC. Residues: CASRYNSYNEQFF.

As to this clone: At the DNA level, this CDR3 is encoded by other sequences in the same sample as well. The chain joins TRBV9 to TRBJ2-3; unclear D gene. Trimming removed 0 bases at V and 1 base at J, with 9 bases between. Germline V gene sequence: CDR1 SGDLS, CDR2 YYNGEE. This CDR3 has 15 residues. The CDR3 nucleotides read TGTGCCAGCAGCGTAGCGGTTGTAGGCACAGATACGCAGTATTTT. Its protein product is CASSVAVVGTDTQYF.